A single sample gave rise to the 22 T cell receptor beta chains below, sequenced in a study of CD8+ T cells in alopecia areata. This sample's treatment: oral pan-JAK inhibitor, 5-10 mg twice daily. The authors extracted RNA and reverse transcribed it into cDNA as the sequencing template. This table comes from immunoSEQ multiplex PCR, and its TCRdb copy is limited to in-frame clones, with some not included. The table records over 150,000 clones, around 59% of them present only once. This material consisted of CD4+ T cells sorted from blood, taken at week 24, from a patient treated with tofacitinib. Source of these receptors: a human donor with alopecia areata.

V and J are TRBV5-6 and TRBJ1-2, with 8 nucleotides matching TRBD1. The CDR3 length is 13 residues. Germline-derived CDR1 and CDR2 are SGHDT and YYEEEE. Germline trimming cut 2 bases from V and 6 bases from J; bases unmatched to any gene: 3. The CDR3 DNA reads TGTGCCAGCAGCTTCGGACAGGGTAATGGCTACACCTTC. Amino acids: CASSFGQGNGYTF. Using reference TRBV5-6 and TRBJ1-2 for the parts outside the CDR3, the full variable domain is DAGVTQSPTHLIKTRGQQVTLRCSPKSGHDTVSWYQQALGQGPQFIFQYYEEEERQRGNFPDRFSGHQFPNYSSELNVNALLLGDSALYLCASSFGQGNGYTFGSGTRLTVV.

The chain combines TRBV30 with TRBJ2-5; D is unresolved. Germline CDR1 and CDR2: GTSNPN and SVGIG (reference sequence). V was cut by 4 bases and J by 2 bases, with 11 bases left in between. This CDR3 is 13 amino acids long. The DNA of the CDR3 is TGTGCCTGGACTAGGGCCAATCAAGAGACCCAGTACTTC. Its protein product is CAWTRANQETQYF.

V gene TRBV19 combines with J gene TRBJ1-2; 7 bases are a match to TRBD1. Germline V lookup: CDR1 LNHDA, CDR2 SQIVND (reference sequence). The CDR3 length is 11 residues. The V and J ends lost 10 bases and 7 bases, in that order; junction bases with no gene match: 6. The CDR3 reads CATEQGFGYTF. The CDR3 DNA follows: TGTGCCACCGAACAGGGGTTTGGCTACACCTTC.

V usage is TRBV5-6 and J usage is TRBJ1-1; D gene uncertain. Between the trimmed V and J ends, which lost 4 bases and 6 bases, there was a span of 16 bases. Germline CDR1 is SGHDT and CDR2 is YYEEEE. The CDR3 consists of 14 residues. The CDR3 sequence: CASSQTGIGAEAFF. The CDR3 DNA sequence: TGTGCCAGCAGCCAAACTGGGATCGGGGCTGAAGCTTTCTTT.

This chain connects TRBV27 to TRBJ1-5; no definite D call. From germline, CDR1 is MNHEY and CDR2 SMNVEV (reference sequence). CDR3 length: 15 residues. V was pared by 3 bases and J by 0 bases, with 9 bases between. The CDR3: CASSFDPYSNQPQHF. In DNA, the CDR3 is TGTGCCAGCAGTTTCGATCCTTATAGCAATCAGCCCCAGCATTTT.

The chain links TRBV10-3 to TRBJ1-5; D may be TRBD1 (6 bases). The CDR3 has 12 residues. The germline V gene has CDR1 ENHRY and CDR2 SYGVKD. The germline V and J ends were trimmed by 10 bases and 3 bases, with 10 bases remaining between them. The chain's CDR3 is CATRDTNQPQHF. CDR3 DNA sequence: TGTGCCACACGGGACACCAATCAGCCCCAGCATTTT.

The CDR3 DNA reads as TGTGCCAGCCAAGAGACCCAGTACTTC. It yields the protein CASQETQYF. V gene TRBV2 combines with J gene TRBJ2-5; no clear D gene. Germline V gene data show CDR1 as SNHLY and CDR2 as FYNNEI. Deletions cut 8 bases from V and 2 bases from J, with 0 bases between. The CDR3 consists of 9 residues.

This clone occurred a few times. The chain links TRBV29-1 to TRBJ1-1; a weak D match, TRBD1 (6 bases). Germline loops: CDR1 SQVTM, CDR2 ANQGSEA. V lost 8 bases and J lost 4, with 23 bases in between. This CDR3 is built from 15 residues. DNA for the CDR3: TGCAGCACCCCCGGGGCGGGGGGCCGAACCACTGAAGCTTTCTTT. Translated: CSTPGAGGRTTEAFF.

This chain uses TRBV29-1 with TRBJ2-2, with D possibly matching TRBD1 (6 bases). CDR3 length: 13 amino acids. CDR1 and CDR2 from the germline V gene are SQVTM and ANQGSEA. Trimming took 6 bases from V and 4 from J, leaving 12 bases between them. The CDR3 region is CSVGQGTTGELFF. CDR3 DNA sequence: TGCAGCGTGGGGCAGGGGACCACCGGGGAGCTGTTTTTT.

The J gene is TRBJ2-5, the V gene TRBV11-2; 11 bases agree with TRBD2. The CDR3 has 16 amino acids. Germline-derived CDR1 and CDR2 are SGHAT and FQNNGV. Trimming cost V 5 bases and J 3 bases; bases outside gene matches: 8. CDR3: CASSQGTSGSKETQYF. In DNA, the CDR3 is TGTGCCAGCAGCCAGGGCACTAGCGGGAGCAAAGAGACCCAGTACTTC.

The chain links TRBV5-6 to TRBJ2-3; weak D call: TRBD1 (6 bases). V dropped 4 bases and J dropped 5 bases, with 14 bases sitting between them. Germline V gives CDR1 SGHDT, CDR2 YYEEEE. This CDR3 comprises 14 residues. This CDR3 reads CASSGVGRGDTQYF. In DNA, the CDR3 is TGTGCCAGCAGCGGCGTAGGCAGGGGAGATACGCAGTATTTT.

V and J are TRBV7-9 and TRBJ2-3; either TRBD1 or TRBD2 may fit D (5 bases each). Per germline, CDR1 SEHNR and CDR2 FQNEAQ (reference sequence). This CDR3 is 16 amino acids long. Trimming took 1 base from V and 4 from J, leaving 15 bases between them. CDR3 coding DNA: TGTGCCAGCAGCTTAGAGGGGTCGGGGTTCGCAGATACGCAGTATTTT. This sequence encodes CASSLEGSGFADTQYF.

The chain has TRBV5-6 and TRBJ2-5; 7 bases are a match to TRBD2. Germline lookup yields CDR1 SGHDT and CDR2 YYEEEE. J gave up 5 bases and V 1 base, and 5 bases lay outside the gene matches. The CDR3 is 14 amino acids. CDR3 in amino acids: CASSLLAAGETQYF. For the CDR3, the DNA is TGTGCCAGCAGCTTGCTAGCGGCGGGGGAGACCCAGTACTTC.

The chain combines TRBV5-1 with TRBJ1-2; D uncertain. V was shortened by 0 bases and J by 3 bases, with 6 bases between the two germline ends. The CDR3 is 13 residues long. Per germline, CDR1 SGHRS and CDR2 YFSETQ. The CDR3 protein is CASSLEPDYGYTF. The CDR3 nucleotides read TGCGCCAGCAGCTTGGAACCCGACTATGGCTACACCTTC.

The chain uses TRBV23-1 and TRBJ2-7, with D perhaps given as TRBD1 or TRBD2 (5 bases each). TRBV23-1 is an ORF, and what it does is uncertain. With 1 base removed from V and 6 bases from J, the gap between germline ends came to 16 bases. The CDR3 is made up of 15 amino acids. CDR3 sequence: CASSQWETALGEQYF. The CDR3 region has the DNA TGCGCCAGCAGTCAATGGGAGACAGCTCTTGGCGAGCAGTACTTC.

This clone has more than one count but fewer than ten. The CDR3 DNA is TGTGCCAGCAGCTTAATGGCTCCAGAAAACACCGGGGAGCTGTTTTTT. Translation gives CASSLMAPENTGELFF. The rearrangement joins TRBV7-3 to TRBJ2-2; the D is unclear. Germline V gene sequence: CDR1 SGHTA, CDR2 FQGTGA. The CDR3 has 16 amino acids. V gave up 1 base and J gave up 2 bases, with 11 bases separating them. The full variable domain, completed using reference TRBV7-3 and TRBJ2-2, is GAGVSQTPSNKVTEKGKYVELRCDPISGHTALYWYRQSLGQGPEFLIYFQGTGAADDSGLPNDRFFAVRPEGSVSTLKIQRTERGDSAVYLCASSLMAPENTGELFFGEGSRLTVL.

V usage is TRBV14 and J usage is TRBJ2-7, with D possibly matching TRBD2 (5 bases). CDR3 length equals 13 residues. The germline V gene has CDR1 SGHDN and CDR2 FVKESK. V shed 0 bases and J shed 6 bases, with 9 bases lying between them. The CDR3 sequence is CASSQDLAGEQYF. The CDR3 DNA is TGTGCCAGCAGCCAAGACCTGGCGGGCGAGCAGTACTTC. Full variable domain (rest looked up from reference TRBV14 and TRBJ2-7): EAGVTQFPSHSVIEKGQTVTLRCDPISGHDNLYWYRRVMGKEIKFLLHFVKESKQDESGMPNNRFLAERTGGTYSTLKVQPAELEDSGVYFCASSQDLAGEQYFGPGTRLTVT.

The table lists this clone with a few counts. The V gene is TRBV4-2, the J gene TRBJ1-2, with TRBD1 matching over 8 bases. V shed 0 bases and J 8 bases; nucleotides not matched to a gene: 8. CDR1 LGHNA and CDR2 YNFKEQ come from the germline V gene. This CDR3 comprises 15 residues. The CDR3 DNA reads TGTGCCAGCAGCCAAGACCCCGGACAGGGTTCGGGCTACACCTTC. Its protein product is CASSQDPGQGSGYTF.

The CDR3 sequence is CASSERSALHF. Here the CDR3 DNA reads TGTGCCAGCAGCGAGAGATCGGCCCTCCACTTT. The chain employs TRBV11-1 and TRBJ1-6, with unresolved D. Trimming removed 5 bases from V and 14 bases from J, with 10 bases in between. This CDR3 comprises 11 residues. The germline V gene has CDR1 SGHAT and CDR2 FQDESV (reference sequence).

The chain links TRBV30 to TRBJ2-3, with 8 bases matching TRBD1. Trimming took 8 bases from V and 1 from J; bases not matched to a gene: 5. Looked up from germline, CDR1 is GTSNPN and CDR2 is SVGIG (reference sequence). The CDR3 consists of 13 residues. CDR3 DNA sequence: TGTGCCGGTGACAGGGGTGGCACAGATACGCAGTATTTT. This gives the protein CAGDRGGTDTQYF.

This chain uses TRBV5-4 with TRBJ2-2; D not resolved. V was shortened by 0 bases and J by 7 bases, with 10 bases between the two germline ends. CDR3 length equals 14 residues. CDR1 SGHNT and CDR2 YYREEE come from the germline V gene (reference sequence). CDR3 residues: CASSLGQRDGELFF. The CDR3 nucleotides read TGTGCCAGCAGCTTGGGGCAGCGTGACGGGGAGCTGTTTTTT.

The CDR3 region is CASSLLDSMRETQYF. In DNA form, the CDR3 reads TGTGCCAGCAGCCTCCTCGACAGCATGCGGGAGACCCAGTACTTC. The chain uses TRBV11-2 and TRBJ2-5, with D perhaps TRBD1 (5 bases). Germline V CDR1 and CDR2: SGHAT, FQNNGV. This CDR3 contains 15 residues. Trimming shortened V by 5 bases and J by 5 bases, and 18 bases separated the two germline ends.